The entry below gives a single TCR beta chain sequence along with its context. The sample belongs to a study of blood T cell repertoires in COVID-19. Across the whole study: From T cells, B-cell-depleted T cells, or PBMCs came the material, which was cDNA or gDNA.

V was shortened by 5 bases and J by 1 base, with 17 bases between the two germline ends. The germline V gene has CDR1 KGHSH and CDR2 LQKENI. CDR3 length: 16 residues. Original handling: By means of reference gene primer amplification, nucleated cell counts were estimated. Repertoires were generated with immunoSEQ multiplex PCR, while TCRdb's copy carries only in-frame clones and drops some. V, J and clone size are those of that table, while D and trimming were read from the DNA. The profile shows approximately 98,000 clones, over 75% of them singletons. This chain joins TRBV18 and TRBJ1-1, with D possibly matching TRBD1 (5 bases). The sequence was obtained from a human donor in a cohort sampled during active COVID-19. The sample was peripheral blood. In DNA form, the CDR3 reads TGTGCCAGCTCAGAACAGACAGCCATAACGAACACTGAAGCTTTCTTT. It is translated as CASSEQTAITNTEAFF.